Below, 29 T cell receptor beta chains from the same sample are listed, as sequenced in a study of blood T cell repertoires in COVID-19. Assay used: immunoSEQ multiplex PCR; TCRdb lists only in-frame clones, some missing. The repertoire includes about 100,000 clones, roughly 90% of them detected once, and about 2.2% sits in the top ten. The sample taken for sequencing was peripheral blood. Receptor source: a man aged 45-60 years with active COVID-19.

The sample holds one count of this clone. The chain employs TRBV6-5 and TRBJ2-5; D remains ambiguous. The V end lost 6 bases, the J end lost 1 base, and 9 bases lay between the germline ends. CDR3 size: 13 residues. Germline CDR1 is MNHEY and CDR2 is SVGAGI. CDR3 protein: CASRAHVQETQYF. Written as DNA, the CDR3 is TGTGCCAGCAGGGCTCACGTCCAAGAGACCCAGTACTTC.

The rearrangement links TRBV24-1 to TRBJ2-7; 7 positions match TRBD2. The CDR3 contains 12 residues. Germline V gene sequence: CDR1 KGHDR, CDR2 SFDVKD. The CDR3 nucleotides read TGTGTAACCGGGACCACCGGGGGGGAGCAGTACGTC. It encodes CVTGTTGGEQYV.

This chain connects TRBV5-4 to TRBJ1-5; possible D gene TRBD1, 6 bases. In germline, CDR1 is SGHNT, CDR2 YYREEE (reference sequence). The V gene lost 2 bases and the J gene lost 0 bases, with 12 bases spanning the gap. CDR3 length: 16 amino acids. In nucleotides, the CDR3 is TGTGCCAGCAGCTTCAAGACAGGAAATAGCAATCAGCCCCAGCATTTT. It specifies CASSFKTGNSNQPQHF.

Here the CDR3 reads CASSPQGAGNSPLHF. The CDR3 DNA sequence: TGTGCCAGCAGCCCCCAGGGGGCCGGTAATTCACCCCTCCACTTT. This chain links TRBV3-1 (or the pseudogene TRBV3-2) with TRBJ1-6, with 8 positions matching TRBD1. The J segment lost 6 bases and the V segment lost 4 bases, leaving 5 bases of the junction unmatched. Looked up from germline, CDR1 is LGHDT and CDR2 is YNNKEL (reference sequence). The CDR3 consists of 15 residues.

The chain recombines TRBV19 with TRBJ2-3; D perhaps matches TRBD2 (6 bases). The CDR3 is 14 residues long. Trimming took off 6 bases at V and 1 base at J, with 11 bases between the two ends. From germline, CDR1 is LNHDA and CDR2 SQIVND (reference sequence). The CDR3: CASRLAEGTDTQYF. Written as DNA, the CDR3 is TGTGCCAGTAGACTAGCTGAAGGCACAGATACGCAGTATTTT.

The V and J genes are TRBV28 and TRBJ2-3; 9 positions agree with TRBD2. The CDR3 has 15 residues. Germline CDR1 MDHEN, CDR2 SYDVKM. V shed 10 bases and J 6 bases; nucleotides not matched to a gene: 14. The CDR3 spells CATRLAGGPGDTQYF. CDR3 in DNA: TGTGCCACCCGGTTGGCGGGAGGGCCAGGTGATACGCAGTATTTT.

V gene TRBV29-1 combines with J gene TRBJ2-2; 7 nucleotides agree with TRBD1. V gave up 6 bases and J gave up 3 bases; unmatched junction bases: 10. CDR1 SQVTM and CDR2 ANQGSEA come from the germline V gene. The length of the CDR3 is 15 residues. The CDR3 sequence is CSVAPGTAYTGELFF. In DNA form, the CDR3 reads TGCAGCGTAGCCCCGGGGACAGCCTACACCGGGGAGCTGTTTTTT.

V gene TRBV7-2 combines with J gene TRBJ2-2, with TRBD1 matching over 9 bases. After removal of 5 bases from V and 5 bases from J, the junction contained 6 bases not matched to a gene. Germline CDR1 reads SGHTA; CDR2 reads FQGNSA. This CDR3 spans 15 amino acids. Here the CDR3 reads CASSVGQGETGELFF. In DNA form, the CDR3 reads TGTGCCAGCAGCGTGGGACAGGGTGAAACCGGGGAGCTGTTTTTT.

The chain employs TRBV3-1 (or the pseudogene TRBV3-2) and TRBJ2-1; perhaps TRBD1 as D (5 bases). Germline V gene sequence: CDR1 LGHDT, CDR2 YNNKEL (reference sequence). The CDR3 has 13 amino acids. Deletions cut 3 bases from V and 8 bases from J, with 11 bases between. The CDR3, as DNA: TGTGCCAGCAGCCATGCCAGGGCCCATGAGCAGTTCTTC. Protein product: CASSHARAHEQFF.

The chain joins TRBV5-6 to TRBJ1-4; no clear D gene. V dropped 3 bases and J dropped 9 bases, with 15 bases sitting between them. Looked up from germline, CDR1 is SGHDT and CDR2 is YYEEEE. The CDR3 runs 14 residues. The CDR3, as DNA: TGTGCCAGCAGCTCGGCCGGAGGTTGGAAAAAACTGTTTTTT. Protein sequence: CASSSAGGWKKLFF.

The rearrangement uses TRBV7-9 and TRBJ2-1; 9 nucleotides agree with TRBD2. The germline V gene encodes CDR1 SEHNR and CDR2 FQNEAQ (reference sequence). The junction had 10 bases not matched to a gene; V was cut back by 1 base and J by 9 bases. The CDR3 contains 16 residues. CDR3: CASSLELTSGPGEQFF. DNA of the CDR3: TGTGCCAGCAGCTTAGAGTTAACTAGCGGGCCAGGTGAGCAGTTCTTC.

The chain uses TRBV2 and TRBJ2-5; 9 nucleotides align to TRBD2. This CDR3 comprises 13 residues. V was clipped by 10 bases and J by 2 bases; unmatched bases: 5. CDR1 is SNHLY, CDR2 FYNNEI, per germline. CDR3 protein: CATSGGWQETQYF. In DNA, the CDR3 is TGTGCCACCAGCGGGGGGTGGCAAGAGACCCAGTACTTC. The full variable domain, with the rest looked up from reference TRBV2 and TRBJ2-5, is EPEVTQTPSHQVTQMGQEVILRCVPISNHLYFYWYRQILGQKVEFLVSFYNNEISEKSEIFDDQFSVERPDGSNFTLKIRSTKLEDSAMYFCATSGGWQETQYFGPGTRLLVL.

The chain has TRBV18 and TRBJ1-3; TRBD1 might be the D (5 bases). Germline lookup yields CDR1 KGHSH and CDR2 LQKENI. V was trimmed by 1 base and J by 0 bases, leaving 7 bases between them. There are 15 residues in the CDR3. The DNA of the CDR3 is TGTGCCAGCTCACCACGACAGACCTCTGGAAACACCATATATTTT. Protein product: CASSPRQTSGNTIYF.

This chain connects TRBV6-6 to TRBJ1-1; D is undetermined. The V gene lost 0 bases and the J gene lost 0 bases, with 5 bases spanning the gap. Germline loops: CDR1 MNHNY, CDR2 SVGAGI (reference sequence). CDR3 length equals 14 residues. The CDR3 DNA reads as TGTGCCAGCAGTTACTCGGAGCTGAACACTGAAGCTTTCTTT. Its translation: CASSYSELNTEAFF.

This chain uses TRBV5-1 with TRBJ1-1; no reliable D call. Trimming stripped 0 bases from V and 6 bases from J, with 9 bases between. Germline loops: CDR1 SGHRS, CDR2 YFSETQ. This CDR3 has 13 residues. CDR3 DNA: TGCGCCAGCAGCTTGGATCGGAGCCCTGAAGCTTTCTTT. Translation gives CASSLDRSPEAFF.

V and J are TRBV7-9 and TRBJ2-5; 8 nucleotides match TRBD2. There are 14 residues in the CDR3. Per germline, CDR1 SEHNR and CDR2 FQNEAQ (reference sequence). V trimming: 4 bases; J trimming: 4 bases; junction bases outside the gene matches: 5. The CDR3 nucleotides are TGTGCCAGCAGCTACGGACTAGCCGCAGAGACCCAGTACTTC. Its translation: CASSYGLAAETQYF.

V and J are TRBV6-1 and TRBJ2-1; TRBD2 is a possible D gene (5 bases). Trimming stripped 1 base from V and 2 bases from J, with 21 bases between. Germline V lookup: CDR1 MNHNS, CDR2 SASEGT. The CDR3 sequence is 19 residues long. The CDR3 spells CASSEEAGLRFGPYNEQFF. The CDR3 bases are TGTGCCAGCAGTGAAGAGGCGGGTCTGCGGTTCGGACCCTACAATGAGCAGTTCTTC.

The chain uses TRBV3-1 (or the pseudogene TRBV3-2) and TRBJ2-1; 7 bases are shared with TRBD2. This CDR3 is built from 17 residues. The V gene's germline CDR1 is LGHDT and CDR2 YNNKEL (reference sequence). With 4 bases clipped from V and 4 bases from J, the junction kept 13 bases outside the gene matches. The CDR3 reads CASSPGEGGLVYNEQFF. Written as DNA, the CDR3 is TGTGCCAGCAGCCCCGGCGAGGGAGGGCTAGTATACAATGAGCAGTTCTTC.

The genes are TRBV5-1 and TRBJ2-2; D is unresolved. This CDR3 is built from 13 residues. Germline lookup yields CDR1 SGHRS and CDR2 YFSETQ. Trimming took off 0 bases at V and 4 bases at J, with 4 bases between the two ends. CDR3 DNA: TGCGCCAGCAGCTTGGCCGGCACCGGGGAGCTGTTTTTT. This encodes CASSLAGTGELFF.

The V gene is TRBV5-1, the J gene TRBJ1-4; D remains ambiguous. This CDR3 contains 15 residues. Per the germline V gene, CDR1 is SGHRS and CDR2 is YFSETQ. V was shortened by 0 bases and J by 7 bases, with 13 bases between the two germline ends. The CDR3 DNA reads as TGCGCCAGCAGCTTGGGAGGGAGAGAAAGTGAAAAACTGTTTTTT. It codes for CASSLGGRESEKLFF.

The CDR3 region is CASSQSGGDYNEQFF. CDR3 in DNA: TGTGCCAGCAGTCAAAGCGGGGGAGACTACAATGAGCAGTTCTTC. The V call is TRBV2, the J call TRBJ2-1, with 8 bases matching TRBD2. V was clipped by 5 bases and J by 3 bases; unmatched bases: 6. This CDR3 has 15 residues. From germline, CDR1 is SNHLY and CDR2 FYNNEI. The full variable domain, completed using reference TRBV2 and TRBJ2-1, is EPEVTQTPSHQVTQMGQEVILRCVPISNHLYFYWYRQILGQKVEFLVSFYNNEISEKSEIFDDQFSVERPDGSNFTLKIRSTKLEDSAMYFCASSQSGGDYNEQFFGPGTRLTVL.

V usage is TRBV5-1 and J usage is TRBJ1-3, with no clear D. V was clipped by 6 bases and J by 3 bases, with 13 bases between them. The germline V gene encodes CDR1 SGHRS and CDR2 YFSETQ. This CDR3 contains 14 residues. In DNA form, the CDR3 reads TGCGCCAGCAAGCCTGAGGGAGTTGGAAACACCATATATTTT. Protein sequence: CASKPEGVGNTIYF.

V gene TRBV5-4 combines with J gene TRBJ2-3; TRBD1 matches 10 bases. V was clipped by 4 bases and J by 0 bases; unmatched bases: 8. Germline CDR1 is SGHNT and CDR2 is YYREEE (reference sequence). CDR3 length: 17 residues. The CDR3 DNA reads TGTGCCAGCAGCCTCCGGACAGGGGGTTTTAGCACAGATACGCAGTATTTT. It specifies CASSLRTGGFSTDTQYF.

This chain links TRBV3-1 (or the pseudogene TRBV3-2) with TRBJ1-1; the D is unclear. The germline V gene encodes CDR1 LGHDT and CDR2 YNNKEL (reference sequence). Between the trimmed V and J ends, which lost 0 bases and 2 bases, there was a span of 7 bases. The CDR3 is made up of 14 amino acids. As DNA, the CDR3 is TGTGCCAGCAGCCAAGATGGGAGAAACACTGAAGCTTTCTTT. The encoded protein is CASSQDGRNTEAFF.

This chain joins TRBV9 and TRBJ2-1, with 15 bases that match TRBD2. CDR3 length: 19 residues. V was pared by 3 bases and J by 0 bases, with 7 bases of the junction left unmatched. CDR1 and CDR2 (germline): SGDLS, YYNGEE. Written as DNA, the CDR3 is TGTGCCAGCAGCGGCGGGGGACTAGCGGGAGGTAGCTCCTACAATGAGCAGTTCTTC. Translated: CASSGGGLAGGSSYNEQFF.

J is TRBJ2-5 and V is TRBV5-1; 10 nucleotides agree with TRBD1. This CDR3 spans 15 amino acids. Trimming cost V 1 base and J 3 bases; bases outside gene matches: 3. Per the germline V gene, CDR1 is SGHRS and CDR2 is YFSETQ. CDR3 sequence: CASSLLTGGEETQYF. The CDR3 DNA is TGCGCCAGCAGCTTGTTGACAGGGGGCGAAGAGACCCAGTACTTC.

This chain links TRBV5-5 with TRBJ2-1; TRBD2 matches 8 bases. The CDR3 covers 18 residues. With V trimmed by 3 bases and J by 8 bases, 19 bases remained unmatched. Germline CDR1 and CDR2: SGHKS and YYEKEE (reference sequence). CDR3 amino acids: CASSSNTPGLGTLYEQFF. In nucleotides, the CDR3 is TGTGCCAGCAGCTCAAACACCCCGGGACTAGGGACGTTGTATGAGCAGTTCTTC.

V usage is TRBV7-2 and J usage is TRBJ1-1; 7 nucleotides align to TRBD1. Germline CDR1 is SGHTA and CDR2 is FQGNSA. V was clipped by 1 base and J by 1 base; unmatched bases: 3. The CDR3 is made up of 15 amino acids. Written as DNA, the CDR3 is TGTGCCAGCAGCTTAGAGGGGGCTCGGAACACTGAAGCTTTCTTT. It is translated as CASSLEGARNTEAFF.

This clone was seen more than once but under ten times. The chain uses TRBV7-9 and TRBJ2-3, with 8 bases lining up with TRBD1. The V and J ends lost 5 bases and 4 bases, in that order; junction bases with no gene match: 11. Germline CDR1 is SEHNR and CDR2 is FQNEAQ (reference sequence). This CDR3 spans 16 amino acids. CDR3 sequence (DNA): TGTGCCAGCAGCAACAGAGACAGGGGATCGGCAGATACGCAGTATTTT. Amino acid sequence: CASSNRDRGSADTQYF.